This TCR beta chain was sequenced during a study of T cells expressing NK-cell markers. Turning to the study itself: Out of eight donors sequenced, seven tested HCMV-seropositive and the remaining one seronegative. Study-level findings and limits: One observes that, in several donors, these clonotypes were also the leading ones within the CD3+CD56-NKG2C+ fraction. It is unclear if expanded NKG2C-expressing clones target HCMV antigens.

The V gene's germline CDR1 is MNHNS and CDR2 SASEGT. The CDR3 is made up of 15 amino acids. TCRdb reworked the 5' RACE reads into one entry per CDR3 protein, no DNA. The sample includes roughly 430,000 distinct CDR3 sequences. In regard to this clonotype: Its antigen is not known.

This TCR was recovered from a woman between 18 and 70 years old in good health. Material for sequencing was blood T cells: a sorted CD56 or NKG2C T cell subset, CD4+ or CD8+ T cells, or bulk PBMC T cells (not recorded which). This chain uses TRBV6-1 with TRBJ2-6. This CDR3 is CASIKTGSGANVLTF.